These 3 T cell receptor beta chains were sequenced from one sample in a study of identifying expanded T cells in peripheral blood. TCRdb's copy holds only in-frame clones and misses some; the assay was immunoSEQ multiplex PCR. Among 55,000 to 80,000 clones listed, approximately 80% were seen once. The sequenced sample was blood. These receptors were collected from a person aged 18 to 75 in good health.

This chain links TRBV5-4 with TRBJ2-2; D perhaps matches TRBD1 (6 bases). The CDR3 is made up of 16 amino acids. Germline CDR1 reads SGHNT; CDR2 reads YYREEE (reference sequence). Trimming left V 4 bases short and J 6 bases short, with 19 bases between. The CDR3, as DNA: TGTGCCAGCAGCCCGACTCTACCAGGGGCCCCCGGGGAGCTGTTTTTT. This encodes CASSPTLPGAPGELFF.

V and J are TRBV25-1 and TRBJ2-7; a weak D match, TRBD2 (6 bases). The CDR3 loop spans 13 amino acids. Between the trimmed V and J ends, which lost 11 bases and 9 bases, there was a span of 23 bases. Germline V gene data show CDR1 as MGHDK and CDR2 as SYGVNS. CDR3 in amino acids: CASGLLAGLAQYF. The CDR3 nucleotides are TGTGCCTCAGGGCTCTTGGCGGGGTTAGCGCAGTACTTC.

DNA of the CDR3: TGTGCCAGCAGCATCTACCAAGAGACCCAGTACTTC. It encodes CASSIYQETQYF. J is TRBJ2-5 and V is TRBV7-9, with D unresolved. The V end was cut by 5 bases, the J end by 0 bases, with 4 bases between. Germline V gene sequence: CDR1 SEHNR, CDR2 FQNEAQ (reference sequence). This CDR3 region has 12 residues.